Below, 17 T cell receptor beta chains from the same sample are listed, as sequenced in a study of shared clonotypes between healthy human individuals. Here immunoSEQ multiplex PCR was the method, and the copy in TCRdb shows in-frame clones only, minus some. The table lists millions of clones, roughly 92% of them singletons. Sample: naive CD4+ T cells sorted from blood. Subset described: CD45RA+ positively selected. The receptors come from a man younger than 35 in good health.

This clone has just one count. The chain links TRBV27 to TRBJ1-2; TRBD1 might be the D (5 bases). The V gene's germline CDR1 is MNHEY and CDR2 SMNVEV (reference sequence). The CDR3 has 12 amino acids. Trimming removed 8 bases at V and 8 bases at J, with 15 bases between. CDR3 DNA sequence: TGTGCCAGCGGGAGGGGCCCAGGGGGCTACACCTTC. Protein: CASGRGPGGYTF.

The count of this clone is one. The V and J genes are TRBV5-3 and TRBJ2-7, with D maybe TRBD1 (5 bases). TRBV5-3 is an open reading frame whose function is uncertain. This CDR3 contains 16 residues. Trimming stripped 2 bases from V and 1 base from J, with 16 bases between. CDR3 protein: CARSLLQGPFSYEQYF. In DNA, the CDR3 is TGTGCCAGAAGCTTACTTCAGGGTCCCTTTTCCTACGAGCAGTACTTC.

The chain couples TRBV6-1 to TRBJ1-3, with D unresolved. This CDR3 is 13 amino acids long. The V gene's germline CDR1 is MNHNS and CDR2 SASEGT. Trimming pared 10 bases from V and 0 bases from J, leaving 10 bases between. CDR3 sequence reads: CAMGTSSGNTIYF. The CDR3 DNA reads as TGTGCCATGGGTACGAGCTCTGGAAACACCATATATTTT.

The V gene is TRBV5-4, the J gene TRBJ1-1; D remains ambiguous. Trimming shortened V by 3 bases and J by 0 bases, and 12 bases separated the two germline ends. Germline V gives CDR1 SGHNT, CDR2 YYREEE (reference sequence). This CDR3 is 15 amino acids long. The CDR3 sequence: CASSYRTNLNTEAFF. The CDR3 region has the DNA TGTGCCAGCAGCTATCGGACTAACCTGAACACTGAAGCTTTCTTT.

A word on this clone: Other DNA sequences of this sample code for an identical CDR3. V gene TRBV19 combines with J gene TRBJ2-5; 7 bases fit TRBD2. Per the germline V gene, CDR1 is LNHDA and CDR2 is SQIVND (reference sequence). This CDR3 spans 16 amino acids. J was trimmed by 3 bases and V by 1 base; bases with no gene match: 8. This CDR3 is CASSIGGGLAEETQYF. The CDR3, as DNA: TGTGCCAGTAGTATAGGAGGCGGGCTAGCGGAAGAGACCCAGTACTTC.

The chain is built from TRBV25-1 and TRBJ1-1, with D maybe TRBD1 (6 bases). The CDR3 sequence is 14 residues long. V was pared by 4 bases and J by 1 base, with 10 bases between. Germline values: CDR1 MGHDK, CDR2 SYGVNS. The CDR3 bases are TGTGCCAGCAGTGGGGGACAATGGAACACTGAAGCTTTCTTT. Encoded protein: CASSGGQWNTEAFF.

With regard to this clone: Other DNA sequences in this specimen translate into the identical CDR3. This chain connects TRBV7-2 to TRBJ2-3; 10 positions match TRBD2. Germline CDR1 and CDR2: SGHTA and FQGNSA. The length of the CDR3 is 16 residues. J gave up 1 base and V 5 bases, and 6 bases lay outside the gene matches. The CDR3 nucleotides are TGTGCCAGCAGCCCAGCGGGGACTAGCGGCACAGATACGCAGTATTTT. Protein product: CASSPAGTSGTDTQYF.

This clone came up once. This chain connects TRBV7-2 to TRBJ1-1, with unresolved D. From germline, CDR1 is SGHTA and CDR2 FQGNSA. Between the trimmed V and J ends, which lost 7 bases and 1 base, there was a span of 4 bases. CDR3 size: 11 residues. CDR3 sequence: CASKSNTEAFF. CDR3 sequence (DNA): TGTGCCAGCAAGTCGAACACTGAAGCTTTCTTT.

The chain links TRBV5-4 to TRBJ2-5, with TRBD2 matching 12 bases. With 4 bases clipped from V and 2 bases from J, the junction kept 6 bases outside the gene matches. There are 16 residues in the CDR3. Germline lookup yields CDR1 SGHNT and CDR2 YYREEE (reference sequence). The CDR3: CASSPRLAGEQETQYF. CDR3 DNA: TGTGCCAGCAGCCCTCGACTAGCGGGGGAACAAGAGACCCAGTACTTC.

This clone was seen a handful of times. The gene calls are TRBV4-2 and TRBJ2-7; 7 bases are shared with TRBD1. With V trimmed by 5 bases and J by 0 bases, 1 base remained unmatched. The germline CDR1 and CDR2 sequences are LGHNA and YNFKEQ. This CDR3 is 13 amino acids long. Here the CDR3 DNA reads TGTGCCAGCAGCGGGACAGACTCCTACGAGCAGTACTTC. Protein product: CASSGTDSYEQYF.

V gene TRBV5-8 combines with J gene TRBJ2-3; 8 nucleotides align to TRBD2. CDR3 length: 15 residues. The germline V gene encodes CDR1 SGHTS and CDR2 YDEGEE. Trimming removed 0 bases from V and 3 bases from J; junction bases left unmatched: 3. This CDR3 reads CASSLAGRATDTQYF. CDR3 DNA: TGTGCCAGCAGCTTGGCCGGGAGGGCAACAGATACGCAGTATTTT.

V gene TRBV2 combines with J gene TRBJ1-2, with 8 bases lining up with TRBD1. CDR1 is SNHLY, CDR2 FYNNEI, per germline. The CDR3 length is 12 residues. The trim removed 6 bases at V and 7 bases at J, leaving 4 bases unmatched. CDR3 protein: CASSRGPGGYTF. The CDR3 nucleotides are TGTGCCAGCAGCAGGGGGCCTGGTGGCTACACCTTC.

The chain recombines TRBV19 with TRBJ2-3; D may be TRBD1 or TRBD2 (5 bases each). V gave up 1 base and J gave up 1 base, with 15 bases separating them. Per germline, CDR1 LNHDA and CDR2 SQIVND (reference sequence). There are 17 residues in the CDR3. DNA for the CDR3: TGTGCCAGTAGTATAGGAGGGGCTATCCATGGCACAGATACGCAGTATTTT. Amino acid sequence: CASSIGGAIHGTDTQYF.

Remarks on this clone: The sample contains more than one DNA sequence encoding this CDR3. This chain connects TRBV7-9 to TRBJ2-1; 8 nucleotides match TRBD2. Germline assignment: CDR1 SEHNR and CDR2 FQNEAQ (reference sequence). Trimming cost V 3 bases and J 7 bases; bases outside gene matches: 8. The CDR3 has 15 amino acids. In nucleotides, the CDR3 is TGTGCCAGCAGCTTCAGCGGGGGCTCTGGGAATGAGCAGTTCTTC. Encoded protein: CASSFSGGSGNEQFF.

V usage is TRBV18 and J usage is TRBJ1-1; D may be TRBD1 (5 bases). Germline V CDR1 and CDR2: KGHSH, LQKENI. V lost 2 bases to trimming and J lost 6 bases, with 13 bases between them. The CDR3 is 14 residues long. CDR3: CASSPGDSRAEAFF. The CDR3 nucleotides read TGTGCCAGCTCACCAGGGGACTCGAGGGCTGAAGCTTTCTTT.

This sequence joins TRBV15 and TRBJ2-1, with TRBD1 matching over 11 bases. Germline values: CDR1 LNHNV, CDR2 YYDKDF (reference sequence). This CDR3 is 17 amino acids long. The V gene end was trimmed by 5 bases and the J gene end by 3 bases; junction bases not matched to a gene: 9. CDR3 sequence: CATSYYGTGGLYNEQFF. The CDR3 DNA reads TGTGCCACCAGCTACTACGGGACAGGGGGTCTCTACAATGAGCAGTTCTTC.

J is TRBJ1-1 and V is TRBV29-1; 8 nucleotides align to TRBD1. CDR3 size: 15 residues. Germline loops: CDR1 SQVTM, CDR2 ANQGSEA. The V and J ends lost 7 bases and 1 base, in that order; junction bases with no gene match: 11. The chain's CDR3 is CSASPVQGANTEAFF. For the CDR3, the DNA is TGCAGCGCTTCTCCGGTCCAGGGGGCGAACACTGAAGCTTTCTTT.